A selection of T cell receptor beta chains follows, all from one sample in a study of T cells in Graves' hyperthyroidism and ophthalmopathy. Using its own MiXCR run on the multiplex PCR reads, TCRdb lists one record per CDR3 protein. The table has about 610,000 distinct CDR3 sequences, 46% seen once; the top ten hold around 7.7%. The sample was peripheral blood or thyroid tissue (not recorded which). Receptors were obtained from a woman younger than 30 with Graves' hyperthyroidism. CDR3s include the opening cysteine and the closing phenylalanine or tryptophan. The D gene is left open where the match is weak. Size tells how often a clone was seen (once, few, many) or the class of an expanded clone, and some rows leave it out.

J | D | size | V | DNA | CDR3
TRBJ2-3 | TRBD1 | once | TRBV25-1 | TGTGCCAGCAGTCGGGACCCGGGACAGGGCCCAGATACGCAGTATTTT | CASSRDPGQGPDTQYF
TRBJ2-5 | - | - | TRBV7-9 | TGTGCCAGCAGCTTAGGCATACAGCCCCAAGATGGACATTCGTACCAAGAGACCCAGTACTTC | CASSLGIQPQDGHSYQETQYF
TRBJ2-7 | - | few | TRBV20-1 | TGCAGTGCTAGGGGCATAGGGGACCCATACAATGAGCAGTACTTC | CSARGIGDPYNEQYF
TRBJ2-5 | TRBD1 | many | TRBV28 | TGTGCCAGCAGCCGTCGGGGACAGGAACAAGAGACCCAGTACTTC | CASSRRGQEQETQYF
TRBJ1-2 | TRBD1 | few | TRBV7-9 | TGTGCCAGCAGCGTAGGGGACAGGATCTATGGCTACACCTTC | CASSVGDRIYGYTF
TRBJ1-2 | - | - | TRBV7-9 | TGTGCCAGCAGCTTAGGTAGGGGAGGAGGCTACACCTTC | CASSLGRGGGYTF
TRBJ1-1 | TRBD1 | many | TRBV19 | TGTGCCAGTAGAGGGACAGGGGGCAGGAACACTGAAGCTTTCTTT | CASRGTGGRNTEAFF
TRBJ1-2 | - | many | TRBV2 | TGTGCCAGCGAGGGGGGGCTCGGCTACACCTTC | CASEGGLGYTF
TRBJ1-1 | TRBD1 | many | TRBV19 | TGTGCCAGTAATGACAGGGGGAGCACTGAAGCTTTCTTT | CASNDRGSTEAFF
TRBJ2-6 | - | many | TRBV14 | TGTGCCAGCAGCCAAGGAAGGGTTGGGGCCAACGTCCTGACTTTC | CASSQGRVGANVLTF
TRBJ2-7 | TRBD2 | - | TRBV25-1 | TGTGCCAGCAGTGAGATTCTTGGACTAGACAATGAGCAGTACTTC | CASSEILGLDNEQYF
TRBJ2-7 | TRBD2 | many | TRBV3-1 | TGTGCCAGCAGCCTCCTAGCGGGAGGGCCCTACGAGCAGTACTTC | CASSLLAGGPYEQYF
TRBJ2-7 | TRBD1 | many | TRBV29-1 | TGCAGCGTGAGGGGGCTGCGCCCATCCTACGAGCAGTACTTC | CSVRGLRPSYEQYF
TRBJ2-2 | - | many | TRBV6-4 | TGTGCCAGCAGTGACGGCACAGGGTCCACCGGGGAGCTGTTTTTT | CASSDGTGSTGELFF
TRBJ2-5 | - | many | TRBV2 | TGTGCCAGCCGGACAGCGCCGATCCAAGAGACCCAGTACTTC | CASRTAPIQETQYF
TRBJ2-5 | TRBD1 | many | TRBV7-8 | TGTGCCAGCAGCCCCGACAGGGGCTGGGAGACCCAGTACTTC | CASSPDRGWETQYF
TRBJ1-2 | TRBD1 | - | TRBV24-1 | TGTGCCACCAGCGCCCTGGACAGGGGAGGATCTGGCTACACCTTC | CATSALDRGGSGYTF
TRBJ1-5 | - | many | TRBV24-1 | TGTGCCACCAGTCCAGGGGAACAGCCCCAGCATTTT | CATSPGEQPQHF
TRBJ1-6 | - | - | TRBV19 | TGTGCCAGTAGTCTCCCAACAGGGTCCGATTCACCCCTCCACTTT | CASSLPTGSDSPLHF
TRBJ2-6 | - | few | TRBV3-1 | TGTGCCAGCAGCCCCACGCACCCCCGAATTGAAGCTGGGGCCAACGTCCTGACTTTC | CASSPTHPRIEAGANVLTF
TRBJ2-2 | - | - | TRBV20-1 | TGCAGTGCTAGAGTTAACGCGGGATCGGCAGGTCACGCGAACACCGGGGAGCTGTTTTTT | CSARVNAGSAGHANTGELFF
TRBJ1-2 | - | - | TRBV19 | TGTGCCAGTTCCGGGGGCTATGGCTACACCTTC | CASSGGYGYTF
TRBJ1-4 | TRBD1 | few | TRBV2 | TGTGCCAGCTTGGGACAGGTTAATGAAAAACTGTTTTTT | CASLGQVNEKLFF
TRBJ2-5 | TRBD2 | many | TRBV29-1 | TGCAGCGTTTTTCTAGCGGGAGCACAAGAGACCCAGTACTTC | CSVFLAGAQETQYF
TRBJ1-2 | - | many | TRBV9 | TGTGCCAGCAGCGCCCCGGTGGGCCGAGACGTCGGCTACACCTTC | CASSAPVGRDVGYTF
TRBJ1-2 | - | - | TRBV24-1 | TGTGCCACCAGTGATTTGGCGGGAGATTACAATGGCTACACCTTC | CATSDLAGDYNGYTF
TRBJ2-7 | - | - | TRBV7-9 | TGTGCCAGCAGCTTCCAAAGGGGGACAAAGCAGTACTTC | CASSFQRGTKQYF
TRBJ1-3 | - | - | TRBV24-1 | TGTGCCACCAGCATGGGAGGTGGAAACACCATATATTTT | CATSMGGGNTIYF
TRBJ1-6 | - | - | TRBV2 | TGTGCCAGCAGCCCGGGGACGGGATCACCCCTCCACTTT | CASSPGTGSPLHF
TRBJ2-2 | - | few | TRBV12-3/TRBV12-4 | TGTGCCAGCAGTTGGGGCGCGGGCGGCACCGGGGAGCTGTTTTTT | CASSWGAGGTGELFF
TRBJ2-2 | TRBD2 | once | TRBV7-9 | TGTGCCAGCAGCGGGAGCAGCGGGATCCAATTCGGGGAGCTGTTTTTT | CASSGSSGIQFGELFF
TRBJ1-1 | TRBD1 | many | TRBV10-3 | TGTGCCATCACCCACACCGGGACAGGGGATACGGGCACTGAAGCTTTCTTT | CAITHTGTGDTGTEAFF
TRBJ2-2 | TRBD1 | - | TRBV30 | TGTGCCTGGAGGACTGACAGGGGGCGAACCGGGGAGCTGTTTTTT | CAWRTDRGRTGELFF
TRBJ2-3 | TRBD2 | - | TRBV29-1 | TGCAGCGTTGTAGAACTAGCGGGAGATACGCAGTATTTT | CSVVELAGDTQYF
TRBJ1-2 | - | many | TRBV7-2 | TGTGCCAGCAGCTTAAGCGGGACCGCGGCCGATGGCTACACCTTC | CASSLSGTAADGYTF
TRBJ1-1 | - | many | TRBV27 | TGTGCCAGCAGTAGAAGGGGGGACACTGAAGCTTTCTTT | CASSRRGDTEAFF
TRBJ2-5 | TRBD2 | many | TRBV20-1 | TGCAGTGCTAGGCCACCGGGACTAGCTTCCCAGACCCAGTACTTC | CSARPPGLASQTQYF
TRBJ1-5 | - | many | TRBV19 | TGTGCCAGTAGGACTCAGGGGAGCAATCAGCCCCAGCATTTT | CASRTQGSNQPQHF
TRBJ2-7 | - | many | TRBV5-6 | TGTGCCAGCAGCTTGGTAGGACCCTACGAGCAGTACTTC | CASSLVGPYEQYF
TRBJ1-5 | TRBD1 | few | TRBV6-1 | TGTGCCAGTGGACAGGGGATTAATAGCAATCAGCCCCAGCATTTT | CASGQGINSNQPQHF
TRBJ1-5 | TRBD1 | many | TRBV20-1 | TGCAGTGCTGGACAGGGTTTGAGGCCCCAGCATTTT | CSAGQGLRPQHF
TRBJ2-7 | TRBD2 | many | TRBV7-2 | TGTGCCAGCAGGCAGACTAGCGGCCTCTACGAGCAGTACTTC | CASRQTSGLYEQYF